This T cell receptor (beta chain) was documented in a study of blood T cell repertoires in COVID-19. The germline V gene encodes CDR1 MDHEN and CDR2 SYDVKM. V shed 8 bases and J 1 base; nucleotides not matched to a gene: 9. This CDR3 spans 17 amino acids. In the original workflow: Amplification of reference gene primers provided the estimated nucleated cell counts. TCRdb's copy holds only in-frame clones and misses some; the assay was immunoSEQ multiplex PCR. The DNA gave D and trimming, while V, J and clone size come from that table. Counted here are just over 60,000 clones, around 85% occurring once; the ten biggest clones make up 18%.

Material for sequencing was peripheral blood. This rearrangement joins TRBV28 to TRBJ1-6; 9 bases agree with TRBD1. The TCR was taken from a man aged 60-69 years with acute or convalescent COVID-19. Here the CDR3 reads CASFQQGAPSYNSPLHF. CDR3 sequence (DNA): TGTGCCAGCTTTCAACAGGGGGCGCCTTCCTATAATTCACCCCTCCACTTT.